This T cell receptor beta chain was sequenced in a study of graft-versus-host responses after intestinal transplantation. Germline V gene lookup returns CDR1 SEHNR and CDR2 FQNEAQ (reference sequence). The CDR3 extends over 13 amino acids. Trimming removed 4 bases from V and 5 bases from J; junction bases left unmatched: 4. This table comes from immunoSEQ multiplex PCR, and its TCRdb copy is limited to in-frame clones, with some not included. Of 45,000 to 55,000 clones listed, 91% are singletons. The V gene is TRBV7-9, the J gene TRBJ2-5; TRBD1 matches at 7 bases. The sequenced sample was PBMCs, obtained roughly 95 weeks after intestinal transplant. The receptor was isolated from a human patient who received an intestinal transplant, so some T cells may come from the graft donor. In nucleotides, the CDR3 is TGTGCCAGCAGCTCACCCAGGGGGGAGACCCAGTACTTC. It codes for CASSSPRGETQYF.